This TCR beta chain was identified during a study of T cells in Graves' hyperthyroidism and ophthalmopathy. The wider study: Peripheral blood was taken when the disease was first diagnosed, before any treatment began.

The junction had 6 bases not matched to a gene; V was cut back by 0 bases and J by 6 bases. CDR3 length: 16 residues. Germline lookup yields CDR1 DFQATT and CDR2 SNEGSKA (reference sequence). TCR beta CDR3 region amplification was performed from RNA transcripts. First-round RT-PCR targeting the TCR CDR3 was performed with the HTBI primer set. TCRdb reanalysed the multiplex PCR reads using MiXCR and keeps one entry per CDR3 protein. The table has over 350,000 distinct CDR3 sequences, 11% to 15% seen once; the top ten hold 28%. This clonotype showed up many times. The chain couples TRBV20-1 to TRBJ2-1; 12 bases are shared with TRBD2. This TCR came from a man aged 45-65 years with Graves' ophthalmopathy. Sample: blood. The CDR3: CSARDLLAGGSNEQFF. CDR3 DNA sequence: TGCAGTGCTAGAGATCTCCTAGCGGGAGGGTCCAATGAGCAGTTCTTC.